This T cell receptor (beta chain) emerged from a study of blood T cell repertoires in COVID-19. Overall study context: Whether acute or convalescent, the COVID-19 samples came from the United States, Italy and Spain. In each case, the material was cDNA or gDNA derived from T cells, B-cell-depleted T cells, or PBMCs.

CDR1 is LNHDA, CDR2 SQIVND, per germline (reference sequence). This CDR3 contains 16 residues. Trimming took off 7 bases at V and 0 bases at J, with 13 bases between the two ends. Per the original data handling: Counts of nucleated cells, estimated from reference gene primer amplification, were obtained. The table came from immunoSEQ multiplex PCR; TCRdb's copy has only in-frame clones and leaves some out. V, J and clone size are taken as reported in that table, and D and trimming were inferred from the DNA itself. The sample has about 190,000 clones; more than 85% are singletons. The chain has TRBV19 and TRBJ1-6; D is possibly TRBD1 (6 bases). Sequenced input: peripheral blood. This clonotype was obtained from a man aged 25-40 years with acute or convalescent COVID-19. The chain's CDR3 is CASKAGASSYNSPLHF. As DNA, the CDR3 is TGTGCCAGTAAGGCAGGGGCAAGCTCCTATAATTCACCCCTCCACTTT.